What follows describes a single T cell receptor beta chain. Its antigen is as yet unknown. The sample belongs to a study of T cell clonotyping in hematopoietic cell transplantation. Study conclusions and caveats: At the given depth, recipient repertoires were over 95% de novo clonotypes. After transplant, recipient diversity fell while pathologically expanded clonotypes grew through day 180. Cells were unsorted, so CD4 and CD8 contributions were not separated.

Data came from immunoSEQ multiplex PCR; TCRdb stores just in-frame clones and leaves some out. The table lists 2,000 or so clones, roughly 89% of them singletons. Looked up from germline, CDR1 is SEHNR and CDR2 is FQNEAQ (reference sequence). Deletions cut 5 bases from V and 11 bases from J, with 14 bases between. This CDR3 has 12 residues. The V and J genes are TRBV7-9 and TRBJ2-3; D is uncertain. The starting material was PBMCs, obtained at the time of graft-versus-host disease after allogeneic stem cell transplant. This TCR was sampled from a male patient in his late teens or twenties who had an allogeneic stem cell transplant from a related donor, so the T cells may come from the graft donor. Some clones in this sample may be carry-over from other donors' samples. The CDR3 coding sequence is TGTGCCAGCAGCCCCAGGCTAGATGAGCAGTATTTT. Translated, it gives CASSPRLDEQYF.